The next 5 T cell receptor beta chains were all read from a single sample in a study of metastatic and nonmetastatic thyroid tumors. Via MiXCR, TCRdb re-called the PCR reads. Of about 21,000 clones listed, about 10% are singletons. Nobody among the patients had been given any treatment before thyroid surgery. Specimen: blood. The receptor set was obtained from a female donor with papillary thyroid cancer or a benign thyroid nodule (not recorded which). Some clones in this sample may be carry-over from other donors' samples.

This clone was recorded many times. The chain recombines TRBV6-1 with TRBJ2-1; a possible D gene is TRBD2 (5 bases). CDR3 length: 19 amino acids. Germline assignment: CDR1 MNHNS and CDR2 SASEGT. The V and J ends lost 2 bases and 6 bases respectively, with 26 bases between them. The CDR3: CASSERVVFEDWTSNEQFF. The CDR3 nucleotides read TGTGCCAGCAGTGAACGGGTGGTGTTTGAGGACTGGACCTCCAATGAGCAGTTCTTC.

A few counts support this clone. V is TRBV6-2 or TRBV6-3 and J is TRBJ2-7; possible D gene TRBD1, 6 bases. Germline-derived CDR1 and CDR2 are MNHEY and SVGEGT. The CDR3 loop spans 15 amino acids. V lost 2 bases and J 1 base, leaving 12 bases between the germline ends. The CDR3 spells CASSYEGTTSYEQYF. DNA of the CDR3: TGTGCCAGCAGTTACGAGGGGACAACTTCCTACGAGCAGTACTTC.

This clone came up many times. The rearrangement links TRBV25-1 to TRBJ2-5, with TRBD1 as a possible D gene (5 bases). The V gene lost 5 bases and the J gene lost 5 bases, with 21 bases spanning the gap. Germline V gene sequence: CDR1 MGHDK, CDR2 SYGVNS. There are 16 residues in the CDR3. CDR3 sequence: CASSPIIGAATETQYF. In nucleotides, the CDR3 is TGTGCCAGCAGTCCTATCATAGGGGCAGCCACGGAGACCCAGTACTTC.

A note on this clone: This clone may be a read error of a much larger clone one base away. The chain couples TRBV20-1 to TRBJ2-5, with 12 bases lining up with TRBD2. CDR1 and CDR2 from the germline V gene are DFQATT and SNEGSKA (reference sequence). J was trimmed by 8 bases and V by 5 bases; bases with no gene match: 12. CDR3 length: 15 amino acids. CDR3 sequence reads: CSAYLLAGGADTQYF. CDR3 in DNA: TGCAGTGCTTACTTACTAGCGGGAGGAGCAGATACCCAGTACTTC.

As concerns this clone: A read error may produce the germline difference seen at one junction end. The CDR3 sequence: CSARDKTSGGSTDTRYF. The CDR3 DNA follows: TGCAGTGCTAGAGACAAGACTAGCGGGGGGAGCACAGATACGCGGTATTTT. This chain joins TRBV20-1 and TRBJ2-3; 13 bases match TRBD2. Looked up from germline, CDR1 is DFQATT and CDR2 is SNEGSKA (reference sequence). This CDR3 region has 17 residues.